This passage covers 7 T cell receptor beta chains from one sample sequenced in a study of blood T cells in healthy people across ages. Next came a second PCR, run for about 7 to 12 cycles, which used a sample-barcoded 5' primer along with a J-beta primer mix. TCRdb redid the calling of the 5' RACE reads with MiXCR, one entry per CDR3 protein. The sample has under 1 million distinct CDR3 sequences; about 42% are singletons. The sequenced material came from blood. The receptor source for this set is a man between 60 and 75 years old in good health.

V usage is TRBV10-3 and J usage is TRBJ2-1, with TRBD2 matching over 10 bases. Trimming cost V 5 bases and J 2 bases; bases outside gene matches: 6. Germline V CDR1 and CDR2: ENHRY, SYGVKD. The CDR3 sequence is 16 residues long. CDR3 protein: CAISTNSGGPYNEQFF. In DNA, the CDR3 is TGTGCCATCAGTACAAATAGCGGGGGGCCCTACAATGAGCAGTTCTTC.

The CDR3 spells CASSESGRASSPLHF. CDR3 bases: TGTGCCAGCAGTGAATCGGGCAGGGCTAGTTCACCCCTCCACTTT. The chain employs TRBV6-1 and TRBJ1-6; perhaps TRBD1 as D (5 bases). Germline V lookup: CDR1 MNHNS, CDR2 SASEGT. The CDR3 loop spans 15 amino acids. V was clipped by 2 bases and J by 9 bases, with 14 bases between them.

V and J are TRBV5-6 and TRBJ1-2; D remains unclear. V was clipped by 4 bases and J by 2 bases, with 9 bases between them. Looked up from germline, CDR1 is SGHDT and CDR2 is YYEEEE. This CDR3 region has 13 residues. This chain's CDR3 is CASSPNTNYGYTF. The CDR3 coding sequence is TGTGCCAGCAGCCCCAACACCAACTATGGCTACACCTTC.

The chain carries TRBV6-2 or TRBV6-3 and TRBJ1-1, with 8 bases that match TRBD1. The CDR3 sequence is 15 residues long. The germline CDR1 and CDR2 sequences are MNHEY and SVGEGT. Losses at the gene ends were 10 bases for V and 5 bases for J; bases not matched to a gene: 15. The CDR3 reads CANRGTTGRGTEAFF. The CDR3 coding sequence is TGTGCCAACAGGGGGACGACAGGGCGTGGAACTGAAGCTTTCTTT.

In this sample, this clonotype turned up a few times. V usage is TRBV29-1 and J usage is TRBJ2-2; no firm D call. The CDR3 extends over 13 amino acids. Germline values: CDR1 SQVTM, CDR2 ANQGSEA. V lost 3 bases, J lost 1 base, and 6 bases lay in between. CDR3 sequence: CSVERLNTGELFF. The CDR3 region has the DNA TGCAGCGTTGAGAGGCTGAACACCGGGGAGCTGTTTTTT.

This clonotype was recorded a few times. The DNA of the CDR3 is TGTGCCAGCAGTCCGAACCTGGGGGCCCAGTACTTC. Its translation: CASSPNLGAQYF. The chain uses TRBV2 and TRBJ2-5; D may match TRBD1 or TRBD2 (5 bases each). The germline V and J ends were trimmed by 5 bases and 9 bases, with 13 bases remaining between them. CDR3 length: 12 amino acids. Germline values: CDR1 SNHLY, CDR2 FYNNEI.

This clonotype occurred a few times. The chain has TRBV10-2 and TRBJ1-1, with TRBD1 identical over 9 bases. Per germline, CDR1 WSHSY and CDR2 SAAADI. After removal of 7 bases from V and 6 bases from J, the junction contained 9 bases not matched to a gene. The CDR3 loop spans 14 amino acids. As DNA, the CDR3 is TGCGCCAGCAAACGCACAGGGGGCTTAGCTGAAGCTTTCTTT. As protein: CASKRTGGLAEAFF.